This TCR beta chain was profiled in a study of cytomegalovirus exposure and HLA in healthy donors. Notes on the study in general: It has been reported that TCR beta sequences accurately predicted the HLA-A and HLA-B alleles of most subjects. The likely explanation for a cluster of highly shared sequence variants was sequencing artifact.

The CDR3 extends over 14 amino acids. V lost 6 bases and J lost 3, with 15 bases in between. Germline values: CDR1 MNHEY, CDR2 SMNVEV (reference sequence). On this clone: Antigen: not known.

Both 60 Vbeta primers and 13 Jbeta primers went into the PCR. Using immunoSEQ multiplex PCR, the repertoire was profiled, and TCRdb retains in-frame clones only, with some absent. The sample spans 150,000 to 250,000 clones; the ten largest clones claim 0.7% to 0.8%. The sequenced sample was PBMCs. This chain links TRBV27 with TRBJ2-7; D is ambiguous. This TCR was recovered from a boy between 5 and 17 years old in good health and CMV-seronegative. The CDR3 DNA is TGTGCCAGCAGCCCCACCCCAGATTTCTACGAGCAGTACTTC. Translating gives CASSPTPDFYEQYF.